A selection of T cell receptor beta chains follows, all from one sample in a study of identifying expanded T cells in peripheral blood. Libraries were prepared by immunoSEQ multiplex PCR; TCRdb keeps only in-frame clonotypes and omits some of them. The repertoire holds about 94,000 clones, roughly 86% seen once, with under 6% in the top ten. The sample was blood. The origin of the receptors is a person between 18 and 70 years old in good health. The CDR3 runs from the conserved cysteine through the conserved F or W. The order of the fields is J gene, V gene, D gene, clone size, CDR3 DNA, CDR3 protein. D genes are given only for firm matches. Clone sizes are given selectively: once, few, many, or a class where the clone is expanded.

J gene: TRBJ2-5; V gene: TRBV30; D gene: TRBD2; clone size: -; CDR3 DNA: TGTGCCTGGAAATCTAGCGGGGGGGCCCTGGAGACCCAGTACTTC; CDR3 protein: CAWKSSGGALETQYF
J gene: TRBJ1-2; V gene: TRBV2; D gene: -; clone size: -; CDR3 DNA: TGTGCCAGCAGTGAGGAAATGTCAGGGTACTATGGCTACACCTTC; CDR3 protein: CASSEEMSGYYGYTF
J gene: TRBJ2-5; V gene: TRBV14; D gene: -; clone size: -; CDR3 DNA: TGTGCCAGCAGCCATTGGAGGGACTCCTCTGGCATAACGGAGACCCAGTACTTC; CDR3 protein: CASSHWRDSSGITETQYF
J gene: TRBJ2-1; V gene: TRBV2; D gene: TRBD2; clone size: -; CDR3 DNA: TGTGCCAACACGAACCCCCATAGCGGGGGGGCTTCAAATGAGCAGTTCTTC; CDR3 protein: CANTNPHSGGASNEQFF
J gene: TRBJ1-2; V gene: TRBV6-1; D gene: TRBD1; clone size: once; CDR3 DNA: TGTGCCAGCTCTGTACAGGGGGCGATTGGCTACACCTTC; CDR3 protein: CASSVQGAIGYTF
J gene: TRBJ2-7; V gene: TRBV7-2; D gene: -; clone size: -; CDR3 DNA: TGTGCCAGCAGCTTAGAGCTGGGGAACCGCTACGAGCAGTACTTC; CDR3 protein: CASSLELGNRYEQYF
J gene: TRBJ1-1; V gene: TRBV6-6; D gene: -; clone size: once; CDR3 DNA: TGTGCCAGCAGTTACTCGAGAGGGGAAACTGAAGCTTTCTTT; CDR3 protein: CASSYSRGETEAFF
J gene: TRBJ1-1; V gene: TRBV9; D gene: -; clone size: -; CDR3 DNA: TGTGCCAGCAGCGCTGGACAGTACACTGAAGCTTTCTTT; CDR3 protein: CASSAGQYTEAFF
J gene: TRBJ1-3; V gene: TRBV18; D gene: -; clone size: -; CDR3 DNA: TGTGCCAGCTCACGGATTGACCGTCGGGGCACCATATATTTT; CDR3 protein: CASSRIDRRGTIYF
J gene: TRBJ1-6; V gene: TRBV4-2; D gene: -; clone size: -; CDR3 DNA: TGTGCCAGCAGCCAAGATCGTGGCCCTCGGGGTTCACCCCTCCACTTT; CDR3 protein: CASSQDRGPRGSPLHF
J gene: TRBJ2-3; V gene: TRBV15; D gene: -; clone size: -; CDR3 DNA: TGTGCCACCAGCAGAGATTGGGGGCAGGGGACGCAGTATTTT; CDR3 protein: CATSRDWGQGTQYF
J gene: TRBJ2-5; V gene: TRBV19; D gene: -; clone size: -; CDR3 DNA: TGTGCCAGTAGTAACAGGGTTGGGCAAGAGACCCAGTACTTC; CDR3 protein: CASSNRVGQETQYF
J gene: TRBJ2-7; V gene: TRBV29-1; D gene: -; clone size: -; CDR3 DNA: TGCAGCGTTGAATCCGACTACGAGCAGTACTTC; CDR3 protein: CSVESDYEQYF
J gene: TRBJ2-4; V gene: TRBV4-3; D gene: -; clone size: -; CDR3 DNA: TGCGCCAGCAGCCAAGACAGGTACAGCAAAAACATTCAGTACTTC; CDR3 protein: CASSQDRYSKNIQYF
J gene: TRBJ2-1; V gene: TRBV11-3; D gene: TRBD2; clone size: -; CDR3 DNA: TGTGCCAGCAGCCCGGGACTAGCGGGAGGGATGGATGAGCAGTTCTTC; CDR3 protein: CASSPGLAGGMDEQFF
J gene: TRBJ2-1; V gene: TRBV25-1; D gene: -; clone size: -; CDR3 DNA: TGTGCCAGCAGTGACGAAGCGATGCTCCCGTGGAATGAGCAGTTCTTC; CDR3 protein: CASSDEAMLPWNEQFF
J gene: TRBJ1-3; V gene: TRBV7-2; D gene: TRBD1; clone size: -; CDR3 DNA: TGTGCCAGCAGCTTAGTGCAGGGGGCTTGGGGAAACACCATATATTTT; CDR3 protein: CASSLVQGAWGNTIYF
J gene: TRBJ2-5; V gene: TRBV9; D gene: TRBD2; clone size: -; CDR3 DNA: TGTGCCAGCAGCGACATTAGCGGGGGGACAGAGACCCAGTACTTC; CDR3 protein: CASSDISGGTETQYF
J gene: TRBJ2-7; V gene: TRBV7-6; D gene: TRBD2; clone size: -; CDR3 DNA: TGTGCCAGCCGGGGGGATGGCTCCTACGAGCAGTACTTC; CDR3 protein: CASRGDGSYEQYF
J gene: TRBJ2-3; V gene: TRBV20-1; D gene: TRBD2; clone size: -; CDR3 DNA: TGCAGTGCGCCCACGGGGGGTACGCAGTATTTT; CDR3 protein: CSAPTGGTQYF
J gene: TRBJ1-2; V gene: TRBV11-3; D gene: TRBD1; clone size: -; CDR3 DNA: TGTGCCAGCAGCACCGCGGGACAGGGGGCTGAGGACTATGGCTACACCTTC; CDR3 protein: CASSTAGQGAEDYGYTF
J gene: TRBJ1-3; V gene: TRBV30; D gene: -; clone size: -; CDR3 DNA: TGTGCCTGGAGTTACGGTGGGGGGCCTGGAAACACCATATATTTT; CDR3 protein: CAWSYGGGPGNTIYF
J gene: TRBJ1-3; V gene: TRBV16; D gene: -; clone size: -; CDR3 DNA: TGTGCCAGCAGCCAGACAGTTGGAAACACCATATATTTT; CDR3 protein: CASSQTVGNTIYF
J gene: TRBJ1-2; V gene: TRBV2; D gene: TRBD1; clone size: -; CDR3 DNA: TGTGCCAGCAGACGCGGACAGGAGGTGGCTAACTATGGCTACACCTTC; CDR3 protein: CASRRGQEVANYGYTF
J gene: TRBJ1-1; V gene: TRBV18; D gene: TRBD1; clone size: -; CDR3 DNA: TGTGCCAGCTCACCACAAGGGACAGGTTTGAACACTGAAGCTTTCTTT; CDR3 protein: CASSPQGTGLNTEAFF
J gene: TRBJ2-7; V gene: TRBV21-1; D gene: -; clone size: -; CDR3 DNA: TGTGCCAGCAGCAAAACCCGACGTTCACCCCGGCGATTCTCCTACGAGCAGTACTTC; CDR3 protein: CASSKTRRSPRRFSYEQYF
J gene: TRBJ2-5; V gene: TRBV7-2; D gene: -; clone size: -; CDR3 DNA: TGTGCCAGCAGCTCTCGGGCCGGTAGAGAAGAGACCCAGTACTTC; CDR3 protein: CASSSRAGREETQYF
J gene: TRBJ2-3; V gene: TRBV7-6; D gene: -; clone size: -; CDR3 DNA: TGTGCCAGCAGCTTTGGGATAGCGGAGGCGGGCACAGATACGCAGTATTTT; CDR3 protein: CASSFGIAEAGTDTQYF
J gene: TRBJ2-7; V gene: TRBV29-1; D gene: -; clone size: -; CDR3 DNA: TGCAGCGTTGAAGACGCCTCGGGGGCAGTCGAGCAGTACTTC; CDR3 protein: CSVEDASGAVEQYF